This TCR beta chain was recovered during a study of T cell responses to AZD1222 COVID-19 vaccine (dated by TCRdb to the early 2020s). The study in broad terms: TCR sequencing was performed for over 230 trial participants, of whom 200 to 210 were given two doses of AZD1222 and around 25 were given two doses of MenACWY control vaccine. Enrollment into the trials was organized by age into subgroups of 18-55, 56-69 and 70-plus years, and those subgroups contained roughly 160, 29 and 62 TCR-sequenced participants, respectively.

What the research found in general, with its limitations: The 56-69-year group was small, and its depth increase did not reach significance, likely because of low power. The whole spike protein was spanned by vaccine-associated CD4 TCRs, and dominant responses were seen in regions 160-218 and 743-854. Because no day 14 peak-response samples were available, the repertoires could be characterized only after the peak T cell response. Conclusions about previously exposed vaccinees are limited, since just a handful of AZD1222 recipients were seropositive for SARS-CoV-2 at baseline. Most participants were white British and females outnumbered males, and the authors suggested that clonal diversity may have been underestimated. Spike-specific TCR breadth and depth rose significantly after two AZD1222 doses compared with day 0 and with MenACWY recipients. Reportedly, close to half of the unique spike-specific TCRs recognized epitopes lying outside the regions that are mutated in the B.1.351 and B.1.1.7 variants.

This specimen's time point label, per the study, means: about 28 days (+/-7) after the second vaccine dose. AZD1222 recipients with second doses at about 4 weeks or about 12 weeks were pooled, because spike-specific TCR depth and breadth did not differ between schedules. Vaccinee samples came from UK trials COV001 and COV002, including a single-blind randomized controlled phase 2/3 trial of AZD1222 (ChAdOx1 nCoV-19) in healthy adults. For TCRbeta chain sequencing, PBMC samples from trial participants were taken at day 0 and at day 28 after the second dose. Comments on this clone: Its antigen is currently not known. Per-nucleotide qualities are absent, and no much larger clonotype sits a single base away.

The CDR3 regions of human TCRbeta chains were analyzed by immunosequencing. As for how the authors treated the data: Repertoire TCRs were checked for matches against a reference library of SARS-CoV-2-specific TCRs that had been generated using the MIRA antigen-specificity platform. Breadth was defined as the fraction of unique TCRs that were SARS-CoV-2-associated, and depth was defined as the fraction of total T cells that were SARS-CoV-2-associated. Each spike-specific TCR was assigned to its reactive spike region and to a CD4 or CD8 class using the MIRA data. Log10-transformed breadth and depth values were compared by one-way ANOVA with Sidak's multiple comparisons tests. TCRdb retrieved this table from immuneACCESS and kept in-frame rearrangements only. Not all clones are present; in checked studies, unresolved V genes account for under half, and no reason is known for the remainder. Clonal size and the V and J genes are those of that table, whereas D and trimming came from the DNA. Within this sample are about 48,000 clones, with 65% to 90% of them counted one time only. The top ten clonotypes cover approximately 6.5% of the sample.

There are 14 amino acids in the CDR3, from cysteine to phenylalanine inclusive. Only the CDR3 region is kept as DNA, spanning 42 bases read in frame from base 1. CDR1 and CDR2 are read off the germline V gene as SGHTA and FQGNSA. V and J are truncated by 0 bases and 5 bases respectively, leaving an intervening sequence of 8 bases. Sequences were derived from peripheral blood, sampled 28 days after the second AZD1222 dose. The sequence was collected from an adult who received the AZD1222 COVID-19 vaccine. Recombination connected TRBV7-2 to TRBJ1-5, with TRBD1 perhaps the D gene, on 6 matching bases. The CDR3: CASSLAAGDQPQHF. The sequence in DNA is TGTGCCAGCAGCTTAGCCGCAGGGGATCAGCCCCAGCATTTT.